This TCR beta chain was identified in a study of molecular identifiers for immune sequencing clone quantification. From the PCR reads, TCRdb called clonotypes with MiXCR, one entry per CDR3 protein. Here the sample spans a few hundred thousand distinct CDR3 sequences, around 23% being singletons. There are 17 residues in the CDR3. The germline CDR1 and CDR2 sequences are SGHTA and FQGNSA. Trimming removed 0 bases from V and 5 bases from J; junction bases left unmatched: 8. This clonotype showed up many times. The source of this sequence is a human donor in good health. Some libraries in this study had Jurkat cell RNA spiked in. The sample consisted of naive CD8+ T cells from blood, with Jurkat cell RNA spiked in. Stated subset: FACS-sorted CD8+CD4-CCR7+CD45RA+ naive T cells. V gene TRBV7-2 combines with J gene TRBJ2-3; 10 positions agree with TRBD2. The DNA for the CDR3 is TGTGCCAGCAGCTTAGCGATGGTAGCGGGGGGCGAAGATACGCAGTATTTT. It translates to CASSLAMVAGGEDTQYF.